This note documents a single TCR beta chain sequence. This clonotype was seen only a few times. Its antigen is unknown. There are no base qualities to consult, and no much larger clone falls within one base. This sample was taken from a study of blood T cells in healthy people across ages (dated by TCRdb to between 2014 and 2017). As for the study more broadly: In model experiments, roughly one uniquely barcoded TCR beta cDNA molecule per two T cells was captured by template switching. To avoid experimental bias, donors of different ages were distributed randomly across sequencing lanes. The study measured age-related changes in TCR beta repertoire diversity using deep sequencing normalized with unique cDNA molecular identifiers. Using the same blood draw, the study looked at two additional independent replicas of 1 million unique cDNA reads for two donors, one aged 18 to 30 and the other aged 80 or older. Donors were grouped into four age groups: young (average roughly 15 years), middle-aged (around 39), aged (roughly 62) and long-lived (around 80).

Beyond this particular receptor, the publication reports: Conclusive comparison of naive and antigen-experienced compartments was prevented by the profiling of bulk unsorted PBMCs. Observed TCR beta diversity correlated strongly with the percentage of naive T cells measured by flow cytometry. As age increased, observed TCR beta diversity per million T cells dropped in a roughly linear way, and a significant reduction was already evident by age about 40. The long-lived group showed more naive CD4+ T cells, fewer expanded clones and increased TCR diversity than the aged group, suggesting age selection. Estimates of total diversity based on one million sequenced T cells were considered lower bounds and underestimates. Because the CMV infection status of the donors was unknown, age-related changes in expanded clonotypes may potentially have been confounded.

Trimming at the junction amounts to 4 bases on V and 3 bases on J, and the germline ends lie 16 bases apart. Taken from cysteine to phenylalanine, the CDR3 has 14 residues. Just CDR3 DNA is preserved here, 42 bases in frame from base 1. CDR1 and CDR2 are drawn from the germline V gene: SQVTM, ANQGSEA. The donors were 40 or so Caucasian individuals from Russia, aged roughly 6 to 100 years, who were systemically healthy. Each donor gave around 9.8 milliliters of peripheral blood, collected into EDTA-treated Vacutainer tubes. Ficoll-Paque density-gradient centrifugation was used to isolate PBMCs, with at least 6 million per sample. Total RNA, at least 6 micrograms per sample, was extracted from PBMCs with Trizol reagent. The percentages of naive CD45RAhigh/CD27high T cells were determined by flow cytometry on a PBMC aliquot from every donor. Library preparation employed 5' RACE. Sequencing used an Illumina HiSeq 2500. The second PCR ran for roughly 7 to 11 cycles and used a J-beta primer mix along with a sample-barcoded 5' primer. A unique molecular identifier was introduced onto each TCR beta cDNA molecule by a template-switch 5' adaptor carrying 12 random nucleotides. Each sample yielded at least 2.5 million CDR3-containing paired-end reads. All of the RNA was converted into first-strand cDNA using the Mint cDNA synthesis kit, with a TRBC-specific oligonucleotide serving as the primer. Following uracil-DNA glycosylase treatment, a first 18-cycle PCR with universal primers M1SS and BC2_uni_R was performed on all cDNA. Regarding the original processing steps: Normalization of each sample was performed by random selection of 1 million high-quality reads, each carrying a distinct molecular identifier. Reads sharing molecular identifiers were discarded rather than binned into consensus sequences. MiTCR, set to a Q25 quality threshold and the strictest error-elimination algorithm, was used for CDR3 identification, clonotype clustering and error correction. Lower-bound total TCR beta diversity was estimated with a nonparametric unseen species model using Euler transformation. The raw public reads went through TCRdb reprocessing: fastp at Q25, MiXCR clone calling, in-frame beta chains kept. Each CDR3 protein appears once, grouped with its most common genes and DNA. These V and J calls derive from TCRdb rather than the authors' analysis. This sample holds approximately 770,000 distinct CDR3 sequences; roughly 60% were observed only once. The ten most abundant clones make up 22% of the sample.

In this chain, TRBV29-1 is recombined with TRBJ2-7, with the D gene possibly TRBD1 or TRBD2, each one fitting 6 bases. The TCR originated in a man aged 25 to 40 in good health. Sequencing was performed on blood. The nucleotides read TGCAGCGTTGCCAACAGCCGGGGGCTCTACGAGCAGTACTTC. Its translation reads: CSVANSRGLYEQYF.